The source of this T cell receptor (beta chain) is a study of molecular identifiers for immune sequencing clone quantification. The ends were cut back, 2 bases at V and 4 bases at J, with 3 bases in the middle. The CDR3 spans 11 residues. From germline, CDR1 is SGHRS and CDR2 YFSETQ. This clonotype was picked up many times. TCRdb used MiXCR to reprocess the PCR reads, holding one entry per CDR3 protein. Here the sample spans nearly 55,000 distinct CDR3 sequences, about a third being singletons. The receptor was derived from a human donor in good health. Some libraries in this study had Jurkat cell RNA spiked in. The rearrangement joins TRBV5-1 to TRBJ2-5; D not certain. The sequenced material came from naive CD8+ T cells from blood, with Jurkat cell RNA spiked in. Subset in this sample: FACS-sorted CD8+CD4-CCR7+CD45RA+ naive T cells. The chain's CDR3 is CASSFSETQYF. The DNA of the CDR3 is TGCGCCAGCAGCTTTTCAGAGACCCAGTACTTC.